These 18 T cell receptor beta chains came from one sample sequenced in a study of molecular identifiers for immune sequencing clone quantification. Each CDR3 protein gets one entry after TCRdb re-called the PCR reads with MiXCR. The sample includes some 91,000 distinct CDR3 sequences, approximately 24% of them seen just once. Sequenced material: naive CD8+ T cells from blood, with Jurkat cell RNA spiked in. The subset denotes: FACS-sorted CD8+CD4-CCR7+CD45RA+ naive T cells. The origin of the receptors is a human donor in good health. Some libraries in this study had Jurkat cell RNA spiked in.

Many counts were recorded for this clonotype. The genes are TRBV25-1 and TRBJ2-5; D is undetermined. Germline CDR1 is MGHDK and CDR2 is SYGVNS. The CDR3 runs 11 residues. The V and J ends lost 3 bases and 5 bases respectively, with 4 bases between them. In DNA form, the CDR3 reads TGTGCCAGCAGTGATTGGGAGACCCAGTACTTC. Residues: CASSDWETQYF. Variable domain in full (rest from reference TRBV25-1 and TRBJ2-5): EADIYQTPRYLVIGTGKKITLECSQTMGHDKMYWYQQDPGMELHLIHYSYGVNSTEKGDLSSESTVSRIRTEHFPLTLESARPSHTSQYLCASSDWETQYFGPGTRLLVL.

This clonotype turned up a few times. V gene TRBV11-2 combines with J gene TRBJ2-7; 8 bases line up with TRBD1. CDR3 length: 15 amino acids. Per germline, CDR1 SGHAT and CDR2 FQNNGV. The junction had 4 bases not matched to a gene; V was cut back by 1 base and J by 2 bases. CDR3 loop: CASSLGGTGAYEQYF. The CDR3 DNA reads TGTGCCAGCAGCTTAGGCGGGACAGGAGCCTACGAGCAGTACTTC.

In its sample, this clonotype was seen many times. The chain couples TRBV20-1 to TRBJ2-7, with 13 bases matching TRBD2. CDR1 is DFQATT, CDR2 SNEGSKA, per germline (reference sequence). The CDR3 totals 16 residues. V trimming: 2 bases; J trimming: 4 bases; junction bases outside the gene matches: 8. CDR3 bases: TGCAGTGCTAGACTGAAGACTAGCGGGAGGTCGTACGAGCAGTACTTC. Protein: CSARLKTSGRSYEQYF.

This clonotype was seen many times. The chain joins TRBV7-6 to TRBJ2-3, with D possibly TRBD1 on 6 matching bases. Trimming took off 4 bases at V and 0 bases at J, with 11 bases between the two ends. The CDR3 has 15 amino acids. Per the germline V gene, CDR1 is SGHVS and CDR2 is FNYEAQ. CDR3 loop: CASSSIGTSTDTQYF. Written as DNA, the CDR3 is TGTGCCAGCAGCTCGATTGGGACAAGCACAGATACGCAGTATTTT.

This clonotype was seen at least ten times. Here the CDR3 DNA reads TGTGCCAGCAGCCCCGGGATCCGGTACCAAGAGACCCAGTACTTC. It translates to CASSPGIRYQETQYF. V is TRBV12-3 or TRBV12-4 and J is TRBJ2-5; D is possibly TRBD2 (5 bases). This CDR3 has 15 residues. Trimming pared 6 bases from V and 0 bases from J, leaving 14 bases between.

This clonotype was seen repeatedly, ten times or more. CDR3 region: CASSSRSGSGNTIYF. For the CDR3, the DNA is TGTGCCAGCAGCTCAAGATCAGGGTCTGGAAACACCATATATTTT. V usage is TRBV13 and J usage is TRBJ1-3, with TRBD1 as a possible D gene (5 bases). V was trimmed by 4 bases and J by 1 base, leaving 11 bases between them. In germline, CDR1 is PRHDT, CDR2 FYEKMQ (reference sequence). The CDR3 consists of 15 residues.

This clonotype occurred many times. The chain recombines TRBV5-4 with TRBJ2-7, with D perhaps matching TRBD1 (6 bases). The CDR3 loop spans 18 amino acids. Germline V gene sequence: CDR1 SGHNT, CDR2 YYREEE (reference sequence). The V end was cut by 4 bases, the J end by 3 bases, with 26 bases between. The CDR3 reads CASSPSTGIGHRGYEQYF. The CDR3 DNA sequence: TGTGCCAGCAGCCCTTCGACAGGCATCGGGCATAGGGGCTACGAGCAGTACTTC. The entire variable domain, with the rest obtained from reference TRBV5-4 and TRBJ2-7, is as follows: ETGVTQSPTHLIKTRGQQVTLRCSSQSGHNTVSWYQQALGQGPQFIFQYYREEENGRGNFPPRFSGLQFPNYSSELNVNALELDDSALYLCASSPSTGIGHRGYEQYFGPGTRLTVT.

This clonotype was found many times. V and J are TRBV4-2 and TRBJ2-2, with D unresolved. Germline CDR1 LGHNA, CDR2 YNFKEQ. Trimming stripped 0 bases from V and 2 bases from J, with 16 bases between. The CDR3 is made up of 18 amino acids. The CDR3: CASSQERWVGVNTGELFF. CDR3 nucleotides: TGTGCCAGCAGCCAAGAAAGATGGGTGGGCGTTAACACCGGGGAGCTGTTTTTT.

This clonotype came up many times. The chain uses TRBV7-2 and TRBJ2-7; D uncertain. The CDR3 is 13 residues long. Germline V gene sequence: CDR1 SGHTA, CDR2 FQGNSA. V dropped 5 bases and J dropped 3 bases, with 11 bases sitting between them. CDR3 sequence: CASSLFAFYEQYF. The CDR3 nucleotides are TGTGCCAGCAGCCTATTCGCCTTCTACGAGCAGTACTTC.

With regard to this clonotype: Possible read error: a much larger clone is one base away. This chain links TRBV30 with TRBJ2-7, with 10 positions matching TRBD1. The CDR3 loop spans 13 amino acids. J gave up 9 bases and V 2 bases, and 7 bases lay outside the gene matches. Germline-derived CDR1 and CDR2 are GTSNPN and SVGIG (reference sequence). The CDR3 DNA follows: TGTGCCTGGAGTCTGACAGGGGGCGGCGTGCAGTACTTC. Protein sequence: CAWSLTGGGVQYF.

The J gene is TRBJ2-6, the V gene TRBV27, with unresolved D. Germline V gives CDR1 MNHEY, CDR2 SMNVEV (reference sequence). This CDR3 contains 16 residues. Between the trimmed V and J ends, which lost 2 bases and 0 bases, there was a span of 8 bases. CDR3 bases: TGTGCCAGCAGTTTAATTTCCTACTCTGGGGCCAACGTCCTGACTTTC. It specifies CASSLISYSGANVLTF.

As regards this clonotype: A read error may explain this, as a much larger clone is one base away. CDR3 sequence: CAWSNPQGIYERPTNEKLIF. CDR3 in DNA: TGTGCCTGGAGTAACCCGCAGGGAATCTATGAACGTCCAACTAATGAAAAACTGATTTTT. The chain uses TRBV30 and TRBJ1-4; D perhaps matches TRBD1 (5 bases). The length of the CDR3 is 20 residues. Germline assignment: CDR1 GTSNPN and CDR2 SVGIG (reference sequence).

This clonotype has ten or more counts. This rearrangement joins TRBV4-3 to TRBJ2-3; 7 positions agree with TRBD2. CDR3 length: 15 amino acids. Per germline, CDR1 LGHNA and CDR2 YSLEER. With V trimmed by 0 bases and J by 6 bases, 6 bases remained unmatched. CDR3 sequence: CASSQDLGLSDTQYF. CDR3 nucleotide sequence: TGCGCCAGCAGCCAAGATCTGGGACTAAGTGATACGCAGTATTTT.

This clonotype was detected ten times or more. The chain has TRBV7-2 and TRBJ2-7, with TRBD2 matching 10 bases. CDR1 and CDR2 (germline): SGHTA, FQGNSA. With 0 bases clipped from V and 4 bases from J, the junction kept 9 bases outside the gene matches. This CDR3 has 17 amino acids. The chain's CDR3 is CASSLARLSGGGYEQYF. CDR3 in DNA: TGTGCCAGCAGCTTAGCCCGACTGAGCGGGGGGGGGTACGAGCAGTACTTC.

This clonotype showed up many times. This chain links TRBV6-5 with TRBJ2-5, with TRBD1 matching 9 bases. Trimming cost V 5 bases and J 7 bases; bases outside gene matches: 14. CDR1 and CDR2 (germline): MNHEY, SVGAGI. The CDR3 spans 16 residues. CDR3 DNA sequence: TGTGCCAGCAGTGTCGCCGGGACAGGGAGCCACGGGACCCAGTACTTC. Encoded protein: CASSVAGTGSHGTQYF.

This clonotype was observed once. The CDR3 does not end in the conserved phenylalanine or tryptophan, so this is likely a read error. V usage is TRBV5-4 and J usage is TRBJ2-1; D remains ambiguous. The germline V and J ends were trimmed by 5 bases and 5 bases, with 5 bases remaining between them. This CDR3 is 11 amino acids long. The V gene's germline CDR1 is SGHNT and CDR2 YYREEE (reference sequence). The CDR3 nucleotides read TGTGCCAGCAGTCGGGACAATGAGCAGTTCTCC. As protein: CASSRDNEQFS.

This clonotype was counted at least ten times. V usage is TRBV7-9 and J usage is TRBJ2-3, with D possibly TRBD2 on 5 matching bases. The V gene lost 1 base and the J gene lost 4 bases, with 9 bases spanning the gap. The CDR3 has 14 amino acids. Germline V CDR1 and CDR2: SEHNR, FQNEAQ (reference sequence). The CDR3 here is CASSLVEGPDTQYF. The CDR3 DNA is TGTGCCAGCAGCTTAGTAGAGGGCCCAGATACGCAGTATTTT.

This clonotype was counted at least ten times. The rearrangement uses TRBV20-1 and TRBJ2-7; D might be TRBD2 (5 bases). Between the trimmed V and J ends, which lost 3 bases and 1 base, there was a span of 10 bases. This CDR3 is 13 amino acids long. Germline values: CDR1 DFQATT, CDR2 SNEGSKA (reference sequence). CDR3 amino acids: CSARAGKSYEQYF. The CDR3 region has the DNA TGCAGTGCTAGGGCCGGGAAGTCCTACGAGCAGTACTTC.